This record looks at one TCR beta chain sequence and its context. In germline, CDR1 is DFQATT, CDR2 SNEGSKA (reference sequence). The CDR3 consists of 16 residues. V lost 5 bases to trimming and J lost 0 bases, with 17 bases between them. The entry originates in a study of CD8 T cells in Susac syndrome. With random hexamers, reverse transcription was performed on roughly 0.5 to 1 ug of RNA. The CDR3 of TCR beta was amplified by immunoSEQ multiplex PCR across 54 Vbeta and 13 Jbeta. TCRdb recomputed calls from the immunoSEQ multiplex PCR reads with MiXCR, one row per CDR3 protein. Among fewer than 200,000 distinct CDR3 sequences, 80% to 95% were seen once, and the ten largest hold around 0.1%. The authors carried out high-throughput sequencing of TCR beta. They applied it to CD8+ and CD4+ T cells obtained from blood. Controls were healthy donors chosen to match patients in age and sex. Both CD4+ and CD8+ T cells were negatively isolated, and TEMRA cells underwent FACS enrichment.

The chain has TRBV20-1 and TRBJ1-5; D gene ambiguous. The sequencing sample was made of CD4+ T cells from PBMCs. The receptor was isolated from a human donor in good health. The chain's CDR3 is CSARPGVQHSNQPQHF. In DNA form, the CDR3 reads TGCAGTGCTCGTCCCGGGGTCCAACATAGCAATCAGCCCCAGCATTTT.